The text below deals with one TCR beta chain. The sample belongs to a study of blood T cell repertoires in COVID-19. At the level of the study: Acute and convalescent COVID-19 samples came from the United States, Italy and Spain. Sample material is recorded as cDNA or gDNA derived from T cells, B-cell-depleted T cells, or PBMCs.

How the authors handled the data: Reference gene primer amplification gave estimated nucleated cell counts. The data were produced by immunoSEQ multiplex PCR, yet TCRdb's version contains in-frame clones alone and is incomplete. The V and J calls and clone size come from that table; D and trimming were worked out from the DNA. The sample lists around 200,000 clones, approximately 89% seen once, with around 2% in the top ten. Which cohort a participant joined came from the clinical history participants gave. The TCR sequence derives from a woman aged 40 to 50 with acute COVID-19. Sequencing was performed on PBMCs or T cells enriched from blood (not recorded which).

The CDR3 region is CASSQLRAGATDTQYF. CDR3 coding DNA: TGTGCCAGCAGCCAATTGCGGGCAGGGGCCACAGATACGCAGTATTTT. The chain has TRBV3-1 (or the pseudogene TRBV3-2) and TRBJ2-3; weak D call: TRBD1 (6 bases). V was clipped by 2 bases and J by 2 bases, with 14 bases between them. The germline V gene encodes CDR1 LGHDT and CDR2 YNNKEL (reference sequence). This CDR3 has 16 residues.